The TCR beta chain described here comes from a study of T cell changes during pregnancy in multiple sclerosis. The CDR3 covers 13 residues. From germline, CDR1 is SNHLY and CDR2 FYNNEI. V lost 3 bases and J lost 7, with 10 bases in between. This clone was detected once. The data were produced by immunoSEQ multiplex PCR, yet TCRdb's version contains in-frame clones alone and is incomplete. Seen here are fewer than 45,000 clones, more than 75% observed once, and the top ten hold 4% to 5.5%. The source of this sequence is a female donor in good health, enrolled as a control in a pregnancy study. The rearrangement joins TRBV2 to TRBJ2-1; D is ambiguous. This specimen consisted of peripheral blood, obtained in the second trimester of pregnancy. The chain's CDR3 is CASSESPLNEQFF. CDR3 DNA: TGTGCCAGCAGTGAGTCCCCCTTAAATGAGCAGTTCTTC.